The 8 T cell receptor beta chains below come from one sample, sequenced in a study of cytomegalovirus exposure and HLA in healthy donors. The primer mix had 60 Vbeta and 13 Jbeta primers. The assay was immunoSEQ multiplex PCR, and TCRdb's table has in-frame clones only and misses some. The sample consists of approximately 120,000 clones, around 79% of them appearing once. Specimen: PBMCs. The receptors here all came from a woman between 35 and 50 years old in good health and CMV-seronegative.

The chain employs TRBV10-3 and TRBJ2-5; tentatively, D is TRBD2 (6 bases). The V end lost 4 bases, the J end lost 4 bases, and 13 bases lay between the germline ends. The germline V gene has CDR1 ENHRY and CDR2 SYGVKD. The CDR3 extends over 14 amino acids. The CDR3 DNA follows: TGTGCCATCAGTGTTTTCGGGGACTCAGAGACCCAGTACTTC. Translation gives CAISVFGDSETQYF.

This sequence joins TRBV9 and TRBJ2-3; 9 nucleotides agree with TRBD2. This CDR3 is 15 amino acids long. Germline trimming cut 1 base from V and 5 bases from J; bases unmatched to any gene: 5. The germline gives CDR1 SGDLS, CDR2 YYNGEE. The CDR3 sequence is CASSVYGGRGDTQYF. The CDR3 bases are TGTGCCAGCAGCGTATACGGCGGGAGGGGAGATACGCAGTATTTT.

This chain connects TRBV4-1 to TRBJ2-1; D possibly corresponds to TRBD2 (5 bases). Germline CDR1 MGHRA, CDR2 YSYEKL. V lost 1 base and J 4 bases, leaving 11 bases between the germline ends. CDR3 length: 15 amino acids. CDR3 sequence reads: CASSQAGLSYNEQFF. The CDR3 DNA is TGCGCCAGCAGCCAAGCGGGATTATCGTACAATGAGCAGTTCTTC.

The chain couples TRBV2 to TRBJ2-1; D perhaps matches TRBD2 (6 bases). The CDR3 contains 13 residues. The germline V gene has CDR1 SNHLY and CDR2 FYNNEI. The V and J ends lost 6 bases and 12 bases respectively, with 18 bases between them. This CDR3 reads CASRPERGGSQFF. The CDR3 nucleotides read TGTGCCAGCAGGCCCGAGCGTGGGGGGTCGCAGTTCTTC.

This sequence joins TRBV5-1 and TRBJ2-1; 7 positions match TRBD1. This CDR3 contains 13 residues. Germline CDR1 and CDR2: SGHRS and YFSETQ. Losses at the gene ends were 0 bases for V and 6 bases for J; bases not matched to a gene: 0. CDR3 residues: CASSLGQGNEQFF. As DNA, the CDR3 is TGCGCCAGCAGCTTGGGACAGGGCAATGAGCAGTTCTTC.

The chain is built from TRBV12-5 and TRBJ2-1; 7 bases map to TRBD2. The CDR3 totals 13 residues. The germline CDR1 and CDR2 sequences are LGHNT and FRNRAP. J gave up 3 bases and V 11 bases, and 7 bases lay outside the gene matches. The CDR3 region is CADSSGGYNEQFF. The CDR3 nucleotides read TGTGCTGATTCTAGCGGAGGCTACAATGAGCAGTTCTTC.

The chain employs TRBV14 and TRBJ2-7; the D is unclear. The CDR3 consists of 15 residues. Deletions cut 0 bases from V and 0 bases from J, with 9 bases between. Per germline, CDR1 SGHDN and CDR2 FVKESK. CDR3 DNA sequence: TGTGCCAGCAGCCAAGATCAGGTCAGCTCCTACGAGCAGTACTTC. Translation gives CASSQDQVSSYEQYF.

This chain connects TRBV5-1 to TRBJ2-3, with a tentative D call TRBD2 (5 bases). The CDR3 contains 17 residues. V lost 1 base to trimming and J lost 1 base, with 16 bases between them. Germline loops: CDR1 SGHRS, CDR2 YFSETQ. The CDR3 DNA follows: TGCGCCAGCAGCTTGCGAGGTACGGGGAGTGGCACAGATACGCAGTATTTT. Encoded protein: CASSLRGTGSGTDTQYF.